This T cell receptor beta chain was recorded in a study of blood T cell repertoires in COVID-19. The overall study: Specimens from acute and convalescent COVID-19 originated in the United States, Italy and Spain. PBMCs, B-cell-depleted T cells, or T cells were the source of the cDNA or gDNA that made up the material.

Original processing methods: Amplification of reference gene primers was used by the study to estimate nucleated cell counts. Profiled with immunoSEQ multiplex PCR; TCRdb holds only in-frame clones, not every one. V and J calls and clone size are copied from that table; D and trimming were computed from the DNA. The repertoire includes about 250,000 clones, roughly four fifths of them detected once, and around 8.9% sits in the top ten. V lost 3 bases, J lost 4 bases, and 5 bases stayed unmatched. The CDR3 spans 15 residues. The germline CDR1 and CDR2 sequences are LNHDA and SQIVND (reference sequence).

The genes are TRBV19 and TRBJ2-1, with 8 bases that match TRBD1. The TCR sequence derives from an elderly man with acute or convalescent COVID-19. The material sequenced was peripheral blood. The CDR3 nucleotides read TGTGCCAGTAGTATTGGGGACAGGCGTTACAATGAGCAGTTCTTC. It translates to CASSIGDRRYNEQFF.